This TCR beta chain is from a study of shared clonotypes between healthy human individuals. Study-wide context: Ranging from 18 to 49 in age, donors were a couple of women and a few men.

The V end was cut by 10 bases, the J end by 3 bases, with 19 bases between. CDR1 is MDHEN and CDR2 is SYDVKM in the germline V gene. This CDR3 has 14 amino acids. Sequenced by immunoSEQ multiplex PCR; TCRdb stores in-frame clones only, minus some. The data contain roughly 1.5 million clones, approximately 98% of them seen just once; the ten biggest clones take up roughly 0.45%. Sequenced: naive CD4+ T cells sorted from blood. Indicated subset: CD45RA+ positively selected. The receptor was isolated from a man in his thirties or forties in good health. V usage is TRBV28 and J usage is TRBJ2-7, with D unresolved. Here the CDR3 reads CATVSLTPYYEQYF. The CDR3 DNA reads TGTGCCACCGTCTCTTTAACCCCATACTACGAGCAGTACTTC.